Only a few counts were recorded for the clone carrying this T cell receptor (beta chain). The sample is drawn from a study of blood T cell repertoires in COVID-19. Across the whole study: Sites across the United States, Italy and Spain contributed samples from acute and convalescent COVID-19. Sources were T cells, B-cell-depleted T cells, or PBMCs; the material itself was cDNA or gDNA.

In the study's own analysis: Cell counts per sample came from amplifying reference gene primers. TCRdb's copy holds only in-frame clones and misses some; the assay was immunoSEQ multiplex PCR. V and J calls and clone size are copied from that table; D and trimming were computed from the DNA. In the table there are about 160,000 clones, around 85% of which are singletons. This CDR3 region has 15 residues. The V gene's germline CDR1 is SEHNR and CDR2 FQNEAQ (reference sequence). V lost 5 bases and J lost 1; bases outside the gene matches: 7. Sequencing was performed on peripheral blood. The chain recombines TRBV7-9 with TRBJ2-7; TRBD1 aligns across 8 bases. This TCR was sampled from a human donor with acute or convalescent COVID-19. The donor label of this sample is uncertain. CDR3 protein: CASSPSGTGSYEQYF. CDR3 nucleotide sequence: TGTGCCAGCAGCCCTTCCGGGACAGGTTCCTACGAGCAGTACTTC.